In this sample, the clone carrying this T cell receptor beta chain turned up a few times. Per the authors' pipeline: As immunoSEQ supplied junction-only sequences (without quality scores), filtering differed. Measured with immunoSEQ multiplex PCR; TCRdb has only the in-frame clones, and not every one. V, J and clone size are taken as reported in that table, and D and trimming were inferred from the DNA itself. Among 150,000 to 200,000 clones listed, approximately 61% were seen once. Trimming pared 4 bases from V and 5 bases from J, leaving 12 bases between. The CDR3 has 14 residues. Germline values: CDR1 SGDLS, CDR2 YYNGEE. The data were taken from a study of shared clonotypes between healthy human individuals. Study details: Samples came from a couple of female and three male donors aged 18 to 49. Each donor contributed plates that comprised three CD4 naive, three CD4 memory, two CD8 naive and one CD8 memory.

The chain is built from TRBV9 and TRBJ1-4, with D unclear. The receptor was derived from a man aged 25 to 40 in good health. The specimen sequenced was memory CD4+ T cells sorted from blood. Sample subset: CD45RA-negative fraction. DNA of the CDR3: TGTGCCAGCAGCCGCAGAGGTGAAAATGAAAAACTGTTTTTT. Translated: CASSRRGENEKLFF.